The 28 T cell receptor beta chains below come from one sample, sequenced in a study of cytomegalovirus exposure and HLA in healthy donors. The assay was immunoSEQ multiplex PCR, and TCRdb's table has in-frame clones only and misses some. The sample yields about 130,000 clones, about 91% seen once. The material sequenced was PBMCs. These receptors all come from a woman younger than 30 in good health and CMV-seronegative.

This chain uses TRBV6-1 with TRBJ2-1; 9 nucleotides align to TRBD1. V lost 2 bases and J lost 10; bases outside the gene matches: 9. The CDR3 length is 15 residues. Germline values: CDR1 MNHNS, CDR2 SASEGT. CDR3 loop: CASSEMGQGQYEQFF. The DNA for the CDR3 is TGTGCCAGCAGTGAAATGGGACAGGGTCAATACGAGCAGTTCTTC.

This clone was seen a few times. The rearrangement uses TRBV18 and TRBJ1-1; 7 nucleotides align to TRBD1. Germline V gene lookup returns CDR1 KGHSH and CDR2 LQKENI. V dropped 2 bases and J dropped 6; count of bases not matched to a gene: 12. The CDR3 spans 16 residues. In DNA form, the CDR3 reads TGTGCCAGCTCACCAAGTCGACAGGGACTTCGGGCTGAAGCTTTCTTT. Translating gives CASSPSRQGLRAEAFF. Drawing the rest from reference TRBV18 and TRBJ1-1, the complete variable domain is NAGVMQNPRHLVRRRGQEARLRCSPMKGHSHVYWYRQLPEEGLKFMVYLQKENIIDESGMPKERFSAEFPKEGPSILRIQQVVRGDSAAYFCASSPSRQGLRAEAFFGQGTRLTVV.

This chain joins TRBV18 and TRBJ1-2, with D unclear. The CDR3 is 15 residues long. In germline, CDR1 is KGHSH, CDR2 LQKENI. Trimming removed 2 bases at V and 0 bases at J, with 10 bases between. DNA of the CDR3: TGTGCCAGCTCACCATCGGGAGACGCTAACTATGGCTACACCTTC. Its translation: CASSPSGDANYGYTF.

V usage is TRBV7-2 and J usage is TRBJ2-4; D possibly corresponds to TRBD2 (6 bases). This CDR3 has 17 residues. Germline V gene lookup returns CDR1 SGHTA and CDR2 FQGNSA. Trimming removed 5 bases at V and 3 bases at J, with 20 bases between. The CDR3 DNA sequence: TGTGCCAGCAGCACAGGACTAACCCCCCCTCTCAAAAACATTCAGTACTTC. It is translated as CASSTGLTPPLKNIQYF.

This clone has just one count. This chain uses TRBV5-4 with TRBJ2-2; D remains unclear. CDR3 size: 17 residues. Germline values: CDR1 SGHNT, CDR2 YYREEE (reference sequence). V was pared by 0 bases and J by 0 bases, with 12 bases between. CDR3: CASSLGFQVTNTGELFF. The CDR3 nucleotides read TGTGCCAGCAGCTTGGGGTTTCAGGTGACGAACACCGGGGAGCTGTTTTTT.

The chain recombines TRBV19 with TRBJ2-1; possible D gene TRBD1, 6 bases. Germline V lookup: CDR1 LNHDA, CDR2 SQIVND (reference sequence). V was cut by 6 bases and J by 6 bases, with 15 bases left in between. The CDR3 totals 14 residues. The CDR3 protein is CASSGQRGSNEQFF. The CDR3 coding sequence is TGTGCCAGTAGCGGACAGCGAGGGTCCAATGAGCAGTTCTTC.

The chain employs TRBV5-8 and TRBJ1-1; TRBD1 might be the D (6 bases). V gave up 5 bases and J gave up 11 bases, with 25 bases separating them. CDR3 size: 15 residues. Germline V gives CDR1 SGHTS, CDR2 YDEGEE. CDR3 residues: CASRPGTLRQHGAFF. CDR3 in DNA: TGTGCCAGCAGGCCTGGGACATTACGTCAACACGGGGCTTTCTTT.

The chain's CDR3 is CASSDLSGGRGDTQYF. The CDR3 DNA reads TGTGCCAGCAGTGACCTAAGCGGGGGGAGGGGAGATACGCAGTATTTT. The chain carries TRBV6-1 and TRBJ2-3; 9 bases fit TRBD2. The CDR3 length is 16 residues. The V gene's germline CDR1 is MNHNS and CDR2 SASEGT. V was pared by 3 bases and J by 5 bases, with 9 bases of the junction left unmatched.

V gene TRBV6-6 combines with J gene TRBJ2-7; weak D call: TRBD1 (6 bases). Trimming removed 6 bases from V and 2 bases from J, with 11 bases in between. Germline CDR1 is MNHNY and CDR2 is SVGAGI (reference sequence). The CDR3 contains 13 residues. The CDR3 bases are TGTGCCAGCAGAAGACAGGAGACCTACGAGCAGTACTTC. Protein: CASRRQETYEQYF.

J is TRBJ2-6 and V is TRBV5-1; 11 bases are shared with TRBD1. In germline, CDR1 is SGHRS, CDR2 YFSETQ. The CDR3 is 15 residues long. V shed 7 bases, J shed 0 bases, and the junction held 0 bases outside the gene matches. Written as DNA, the CDR3 is TGCGCCAGCGGGACAGGGGGCTCTGGGGCCAACGTCCTGACTTTC. Its translation is CASGTGGSGANVLTF.

The CDR3 DNA reads as TGCGCCAGCACCCTCGGGGGATCGGAAACTGAAGCTTTCTTT. Translation: CASTLGGSETEAFF. The chain employs TRBV5-1 and TRBJ1-1, with D possibly TRBD1 on 5 matching bases. The CDR3 contains 14 residues. Germline V gene data show CDR1 as SGHRS and CDR2 as YFSETQ. V was clipped by 6 bases and J by 5 bases, with 17 bases between them. The full variable domain, with the rest looked up from reference TRBV5-1 and TRBJ1-1, is KAGVTQTPRYLIKTRGQQVTLSCSPISGHRSVSWYQQTPGQGLQFLFEYFSETQRNKGNFPGRFSGRQFSNSRSEMNVSTLELGDSALYLCASTLGGSETEAFFGQGTRLTVV.

This rearrangement joins TRBV19 to TRBJ1-6; tentatively, D is TRBD1 (5 bases). CDR1 LNHDA and CDR2 SQIVND come from the germline V gene (reference sequence). The CDR3 totals 15 residues. Trimming took 2 bases from V and 4 from J, leaving 9 bases between them. CDR3 sequence (DNA): TGTGCCAGTAGTATATTTACAGGTTATAATTCACCCCTCCACTTT. It specifies CASSIFTGYNSPLHF.

The rearrangement links TRBV15 to TRBJ1-4, with D unresolved. Germline CDR1 LNHNV, CDR2 YYDKDF (reference sequence). The CDR3 is made up of 15 amino acids. Trimming took 3 bases from V and 7 from J, leaving 15 bases between them. The CDR3 reads CATSSPLEVGEKLFF. CDR3 sequence (DNA): TGTGCCACCAGCAGCCCTCTGGAGGTGGGTGAAAAACTGTTTTTT.

The CDR3 DNA reads as TGTGCCAGCAGCTATCTTGACAGGGAGTATATCGAAAAACTGTTTTTT. It is translated as CASSYLDREYIEKLFF. The V and J genes are TRBV7-9 and TRBJ1-4, with TRBD1 matching over 7 bases. The CDR3 is 16 amino acids. From germline, CDR1 is SEHNR and CDR2 FQNEAQ (reference sequence). With 4 bases clipped from V and 8 bases from J, the junction kept 13 bases outside the gene matches.

Only a few counts were recorded for this clone. The genes are TRBV19 and TRBJ1-6, with 7 bases matching TRBD1. From germline, CDR1 is LNHDA and CDR2 SQIVND (reference sequence). The CDR3 is 15 amino acids. Trimming took 4 bases from V and 5 from J; bases not matched to a gene: 5. In DNA, the CDR3 is TGTGCCAGTAGTAGTTTTGGGACAGATAATTCACCCCTCCACTTT. Translating it yields CASSSFGTDNSPLHF.

The chain carries TRBV7-9 and TRBJ1-5; D is unresolved. Trimming cost V 5 bases and J 5 bases, with 16 bases left between them. Per germline, CDR1 SEHNR and CDR2 FQNEAQ (reference sequence). The CDR3 totals 15 residues. The chain's CDR3 is CASSNDGSTHQPQHF. In DNA form, the CDR3 reads TGTGCCAGCAGCAACGACGGGTCCACTCATCAGCCCCAGCATTTT. The complete variable domain, with remaining parts taken from reference TRBV7-9 and TRBJ1-5, reads DTGVSQNPRHKITKRGQNVTFRCDPISEHNRLYWYRQTLGQGPEFLTYFQNEAQLEKSRLLSDRFSAERPKGSFSTLEIQRTEQGDSAMYLCASSNDGSTHQPQHFGDGTRLSIL.

The CDR3 is CASSFGQGLEQFF. CDR3 nucleotide sequence: TGTGCCAGCAGTTTCGGACAGGGGCTCGAGCAGTTCTTC. The chain uses TRBV2 and TRBJ2-1; TRBD1 agrees at 9 bases. The trim removed 5 bases at V and 10 bases at J, leaving 6 bases unmatched. CDR3 length equals 13 residues. Germline loops: CDR1 SNHLY, CDR2 FYNNEI.

The chain joins TRBV18 to TRBJ1-5; a weak D match, TRBD1 (6 bases). This CDR3 spans 19 amino acids. Germline CDR1 is KGHSH and CDR2 is LQKENI. V lost 6 bases and J lost 0, with 24 bases in between. CDR3 in DNA: TGTGCCAGCTCGCCGCGGGGGCTAATTAGTATTTATAGCAATCAGCCCCAGCATTTT. The encoded protein is CASSPRGLISIYSNQPQHF.

V and J are TRBV6-6 and TRBJ2-1; possibly TRBD2 for D (7 bases). Germline V CDR1 and CDR2: MNHNY, SVGAGI (reference sequence). Trimming cost V 0 bases and J 4 bases, with 13 bases left between them. The CDR3 covers 16 residues. The CDR3 nucleotides read TGTGCCAGCAGTTACTCGGGGGGGCCCAAATACAATGAGCAGTTCTTC. Protein product: CASSYSGGPKYNEQFF.

CDR3 sequence reads: CASENSGTEAFF. DNA for the CDR3: TGTGCTAGTGAAAACAGTGGCACTGAAGCTTTCTTT. V usage is TRBV12-5 and J usage is TRBJ1-1; D is ambiguous. This CDR3 contains 12 residues. Germline CDR1 is LGHNT and CDR2 is FRNRAP. The germline V and J ends were trimmed by 7 bases and 4 bases, with 10 bases remaining between them.

V and J are TRBV7-9 and TRBJ1-1; a possible D gene is TRBD1 (5 bases). The V and J ends lost 2 bases and 5 bases respectively, with 15 bases between them. From germline, CDR1 is SEHNR and CDR2 FQNEAQ (reference sequence). This CDR3 contains 15 residues. CDR3 region: CASSLYQTRGTEAFF. The CDR3 bases are TGTGCCAGCAGCTTATATCAAACTCGGGGGACTGAAGCTTTCTTT.

This chain uses TRBV5-6 with TRBJ2-7; 7 positions agree with TRBD2. The CDR3 has 16 amino acids. After removal of 3 bases from V and 3 bases from J, the junction contained 12 bases not matched to a gene. Germline V CDR1 and CDR2: SGHDT, YYEEEE. CDR3 DNA sequence: TGTGCCAGCAGCTCCCGTATCATAGCGGGTCTCTACGAGCAGTACTTC. As protein: CASSSRIIAGLYEQYF.

This chain links TRBV7-8 with TRBJ1-4; maybe TRBD1 (5 bases). The germline gives CDR1 SGHVS, CDR2 FQNEAQ. V was trimmed by 2 bases and J by 8 bases, leaving 18 bases between them. CDR3 length: 16 residues. CDR3: CASSLSPGVDLEKLFF. The CDR3 bases are TGTGCCAGCAGCTTATCCCCGGGGGTTGATCTGGAAAAACTGTTTTTT.

The genes are TRBV5-6 and TRBJ1-2; D remains unclear. Trimming stripped 2 bases from V and 6 bases from J, with 11 bases between. This CDR3 has 13 amino acids. Germline CDR1 SGHDT, CDR2 YYEEEE. Here the CDR3 DNA reads TGTGCCAGCAGCTTTGGCAGAATACATGGCTACACCTTC. Translating gives CASSFGRIHGYTF.

The chain has TRBV10-3 and TRBJ1-2; D gene uncertain. The V gene lost 0 bases and the J gene lost 4 bases, with 6 bases spanning the gap. Germline V gene lookup returns CDR1 ENHRY and CDR2 SYGVKD. The CDR3 runs to 13 residues. The CDR3 coding sequence is TGTGCCATCAGTGAGTCGACTCCCTATGGCTACACCTTC. It translates to CAISESTPYGYTF.

The gene calls are TRBV11-2 and TRBJ2-1, with 10 bases aligning to TRBD1. Trimming cost V 3 bases and J 9 bases; bases outside gene matches: 8. The CDR3 has 15 residues. Germline V gene data show CDR1 as SGHAT and CDR2 as FQNNGV. The CDR3 coding sequence is TGTGCCAGCAGCTTGAGGACAGGGGGGTCAGGTGAGCAGTTCTTC. As protein: CASSLRTGGSGEQFF.

V gene TRBV7-8 combines with J gene TRBJ2-6; tentative D call: TRBD1 (5 bases). Between the trimmed V and J ends, which lost 5 bases and 4 bases, there was a span of 15 bases. The V gene's germline CDR1 is SGHVS and CDR2 FQNEAQ. The CDR3 is 16 residues long. The CDR3 sequence is CASSRAQGSGANVLTF. CDR3 sequence (DNA): TGTGCCAGCAGCCGAGCCCAGGGATCCGGGGCCAACGTCCTGACTTTC.

V and J are TRBV9 and TRBJ2-2, with D perhaps TRBD2 (7 bases). Germline values: CDR1 SGDLS, CDR2 YYNGEE. The V end was cut by 3 bases, the J end by 5 bases, with 14 bases between. The CDR3 runs 15 residues. This CDR3 reads CASSAVGGRTGELFF. CDR3 nucleotide sequence: TGTGCCAGCAGCGCCGTGGGGGGGCGGACCGGGGAGCTGTTTTTT.